This record looks at one TCR beta chain sequence and its context. The target of this receptor is not known. No base-level quality is on record; no much larger clone is a single base apart. This entry is derived from a study of blood T cell repertoires in COVID-19 (dated by TCRdb to the early 2020s). Some background on the complete study: Samples from collaborators originated in the United States, Italy and Spain and spanned both the acute and convalescent phases of COVID-19. The prospective study material was composed of cDNA or gDNA derived from T cells, B-cell-depleted T cells, or PBMCs. Subjects who had been exposed to COVID-19, were actively infected with it, or had recovered from it provided the deeply sampled blood TCRbeta repertoires that made up the dataset. The repertoires were released in a freely available public database meant as a resource for research on the immune response to SARS-CoV-2. Samples were obtained from the ongoing ImmuneRACE study (first 160 participants) and from 1,254 subjects provided by 6 global collaborators. The sample metadata nearly always contained a de-identified subject ID, COVID-19 status, age in years and sex. Where available, HLA class I and class II types were taken from metadata supplied by the sample provider and were not determined by assay-based typing.

At the junction V is shortened by 4 bases and J by 0 bases, with 27 bases in between. Including cysteine and phenylalanine, the CDR3 has 21 amino acids. Just the 63-base CDR3 DNA is kept, in frame starting at base 1. CDR1 LGHNA and CDR2 YNFKEQ were looked up in the germline V gene. Enrolling through a virtual design, the prospective study's participants ranged in age from roughly 18 to 89 years and lived across roughly 24 United States geographic areas. In the prospective study, cohorts were assigned on the basis of participant-reported clinical history obtained from a screening survey and a study questionnaire. In the prospective study, whole blood, serum and a nasopharyngeal or oropharyngeal swab were collected from each participant by mobile phlebotomists. Over an approximately 2-month period, participants in the prospective study had the option of providing additional blood draws and questionnaires. Before DNA extraction, blood samples from the prospective study were shipped at room temperature or frozen.

The immunoSEQ Assay, a bias-controlled multiplex PCR, was used to amplify TCRbeta CDR3 regions from genomic DNA. On the study's bioinformatics: The number of nucleated cells in each sample was estimated from the amplification of reference gene primers within the assay. To quantify the absolute abundance of each unique TCRbeta CDR3 rearrangement, sequence reads were collapsed and filtered. Productive Simpson clonality was computed per sample as the square root of Simpson's diversity index over productive rearrangements. The table was pulled from immuneACCESS by TCRdb, which kept in-frame rearrangements only. Such tables lose some clones; where checked, under half of the loss comes from unresolved V genes, and the rest has no known cause. That table supplies the V and J calls and clone size; D and trimming were determined from the DNA. The sample table shows about 190,000 clones, and 82% are seen once. The ten largest account for less than 5.5% of the sample.

General conclusions and limits of the study: The quantity of clinical and demographic metadata differed by source and by participant and was supplied without curation.

Recombination linked TRBV4-2 to TRBJ1-4; too little of a D gene remains to name it. The origin of this receptor is a woman aged 55-75 years with acute COVID-19. Sequencing input: PBMCs or T cells enriched from blood (not recorded which). The DNA sequence follows: TGTGCCAGCAGCCCCCCCCGAACGGAGAACCGCTTCCTTGCAACTAATGAAAAACTGTTTTTT. The resulting protein is CASSPPRTENRFLATNEKLFF.